The 28 T cell receptor beta chains below all came from one sample that was sequenced in a study of Ad26.COV2.S vaccination and SARS-CoV-2 variants. Indicated treatment: 19 received Ad26.COV2.S at low or high dose, single or two shots; several received placebo; per-sample allocation not given. Day 63 after the first injection of vaccine or placebo was the sampling time. The data were produced by immunoSEQ multiplex PCR, yet TCRdb's version contains in-frame clones alone and is incomplete. This table holds 350,000 to 450,000 clones, approximately 83% found once. Material: peripheral blood, obtained in a trial of Ad26.COV2.S vaccine versus placebo. These receptors all come from a person between 18 and 60 years old who received the Ad26.COV2.S COVID-19 vaccine or a placebo.

In its sample, this clone was seen once. V and J are TRBV30 and TRBJ2-1; no clear D gene. V was cut by 3 bases and J by 10 bases, with 10 bases left in between. Germline V gives CDR1 GTSNPN, CDR2 SVGIG (reference sequence). The CDR3 is 11 residues long. CDR3 coding DNA: TGTGCCTGGAGCGGTGGCATGGAGCAGTTCTTC. Protein product: CAWSGGMEQFF.

This clone showed up just a few times. The chain joins TRBV18 to TRBJ1-6; 7 bases align to TRBD1. V lost 3 bases and J lost 7; bases outside the gene matches: 9. This CDR3 is built from 16 residues. Germline V CDR1 and CDR2: KGHSH, LQKENI. The CDR3 spells CASSPLQGIGNSPLHF. As DNA, the CDR3 is TGTGCCAGCTCACCCCTACAGGGGATTGGGAATTCACCCCTCCACTTT.

This sequence joins TRBV7-2 and TRBJ2-5; TRBD1 matches 7 bases. J lost 1 base, V lost 3 bases, and 2 bases had no gene match. The CDR3 consists of 14 residues. Germline loops: CDR1 SGHTA, CDR2 FQGNSA. Here the CDR3 DNA reads TGTGCCAGCAGCTTTAACAGGGGCCAAGAGACCCAGTACTTC. Translated, it gives CASSFNRGQETQYF.

The chain employs TRBV14 and TRBJ2-3; 7 nucleotides match TRBD2. This CDR3 has 18 residues. Germline V gene sequence: CDR1 SGHDN, CDR2 FVKESK. J was trimmed by 0 bases and V by 1 base; bases with no gene match: 10. The chain's CDR3 is CASSQAAGTTRSTDTQYF. The CDR3 coding sequence is TGTGCCAGCAGCCAAGCCGCCGGGACTACCAGAAGCACAGATACGCAGTATTTT.

CDR3 DNA sequence: TGTGCCAGCAGTTACTCCGCGGGGCTGGAGACCCAGTACTTC. Translated, it gives CASSYSAGLETQYF. The J gene is TRBJ2-5, the V gene TRBV6-5; a possible D gene is TRBD2 (6 bases). Between the trimmed V and J ends, which lost 0 bases and 5 bases, there was a span of 10 bases. The CDR3 has 14 residues. Germline V gene sequence: CDR1 MNHEY, CDR2 SVGAGI.

The rearrangement links TRBV7-9 to TRBJ2-1; 9 bases map to TRBD2. The germline gives CDR1 SEHNR, CDR2 FQNEAQ (reference sequence). This CDR3 has 18 amino acids. The trim removed 5 bases at V and 4 bases at J, leaving 15 bases unmatched. In DNA, the CDR3 is TGTGCCAGCAGCACTACTAAATCGGCTAGCGGGACTTACAATGAGCAGTTCTTC. This codes for CASSTTKSASGTYNEQFF.

The chain recombines TRBV14 with TRBJ2-7, with D unresolved. The V gene lost 1 base and the J gene lost 1 base, with 11 bases spanning the gap. CDR1 SGHDN and CDR2 FVKESK come from the germline V gene. The CDR3 has 15 residues. The CDR3 DNA is TGTGCCAGCAGCCAAGTATCGGAGAGATCCTACGAGCAGTACTTC. Amino acids: CASSQVSERSYEQYF.

The V call is TRBV19, the J call TRBJ1-1; D gene uncertain. Germline V lookup: CDR1 LNHDA, CDR2 SQIVND (reference sequence). The CDR3 is made up of 15 amino acids. Trimming removed 5 bases at V and 1 base at J, with 14 bases between. CDR3 DNA sequence: TGTGCCAGTAGTGGCCCACCCGAAGGGAACACTGAAGCTTTCTTT. Translation gives CASSGPPEGNTEAFF.

The gene calls are TRBV7-9 and TRBJ1-4; TRBD1 matches 9 bases. Germline CDR1 and CDR2: SEHNR and FQNEAQ (reference sequence). J lost 8 bases, V lost 6 bases, and 7 bases had no gene match. CDR3 length: 14 amino acids. CDR3 sequence reads: CASRQQGTGEKLFF. CDR3 coding DNA: TGTGCCAGCAGACAACAGGGGACAGGGGAAAAACTGTTTTTT.

A few counts support this clone. The chain couples TRBV25-1 to TRBJ1-1, with D hard to call. The germline V gene encodes CDR1 MGHDK and CDR2 SYGVNS. V lost 2 bases and J lost 1, with 5 bases in between. The CDR3 is 13 residues long. DNA for the CDR3: TGTGCCAGCAGTGAACAAGGGAACACTGAAGCTTTCTTT. This translates into CASSEQGNTEAFF. The whole variable domain, remainder taken from reference TRBV25-1 and TRBJ1-1, is EADIYQTPRYLVIGTGKKITLECSQTMGHDKMYWYQQDPGMELHLIHYSYGVNSTEKGDLSSESTVSRIRTEHFPLTLESARPSHTSQYLCASSEQGNTEAFFGQGTRLTVV.

J is TRBJ2-1 and V is TRBV9, with 12 nucleotides matching TRBD1. The V gene's germline CDR1 is SGDLS and CDR2 YYNGEE. This CDR3 spans 17 amino acids. Unmatched junction bases numbered 13, after V lost 4 bases and J lost 8 bases. CDR3 nucleotide sequence: TGTGCCAGCAGCCCATACCCCCCCGGGACAGGGGGCCATGAGCAGTTCTTC. This translates into CASSPYPPGTGGHEQFF.

The chain has TRBV3-1 (or the pseudogene TRBV3-2) and TRBJ2-5; D might be TRBD1 (5 bases). Trimming removed 5 bases from V and 0 bases from J, with 16 bases in between. Germline CDR1 is LGHDT and CDR2 is YNNKEL (reference sequence). This CDR3 comprises 16 residues. Written as DNA, the CDR3 is TGTGCCAGCAGCAAAAAGGGCAGGGCGTACCAAGAGACCCAGTACTTC. It is translated as CASSKKGRAYQETQYF.

The J gene is TRBJ2-5, the V gene TRBV19; D is unclear. V was shortened by 5 bases and J by 7 bases, with 17 bases between the two germline ends. From germline, CDR1 is LNHDA and CDR2 SQIVND (reference sequence). This CDR3 has 14 amino acids. In DNA, the CDR3 is TGTGCCAGTAGTCCAAGTCCCGCTAGTGGGACCCAGTACTTC. Translating gives CASSPSPASGTQYF.

The rearrangement links TRBV7-9 to TRBJ2-3, with D possibly matching TRBD1 (6 bases). Per germline, CDR1 SEHNR and CDR2 FQNEAQ (reference sequence). CDR3 length: 15 amino acids. With 5 bases removed from V and 2 bases from J, the gap between germline ends came to 14 bases. The DNA of the CDR3 is TGTGCCAGCAGCACCTTCAGGGGAAACACAGATACGCAGTATTTT. Translated: CASSTFRGNTDTQYF.

J is TRBJ1-1 and V is TRBV7-9; no clear D gene. V lost 3 bases and J lost 12, with 14 bases in between. Germline V gene lookup returns CDR1 SEHNR and CDR2 FQNEAQ (reference sequence). The CDR3 covers 12 residues. CDR3 in amino acids: CASSFGQVVPFF. CDR3 nucleotide sequence: TGTGCCAGCAGCTTCGGGCAGGTAGTCCCTTTCTTT.

V and J are TRBV21-1 and TRBJ2-3; TRBD2 is taken as the D call from the table, unchecked against the DNA. TRBV21-1 is termed a pseudogene. There are 12 residues in the CDR3. This CDR3 reads CASRAQADTQYF. CDR3 DNA sequence: TGTGCCAGCAGAGCTCAAGCAGATACGCAGTATTTT.

This chain uses TRBV15 with TRBJ1-2; 9 nucleotides align to TRBD1. The CDR3 is 17 residues long. CDR1 is LNHNV and CDR2 is YYDKDF in the germline V gene (reference sequence). J gave up 6 bases and V 2 bases, and 13 bases lay outside the gene matches. CDR3 region: CATSRSLPGQGSDGYTF. In DNA form, the CDR3 reads TGTGCCACCAGCAGATCGCTCCCGGGACAGGGTTCCGATGGCTACACCTTC.

This clone occurred a few times. The chain joins TRBV9 to TRBJ2-5; 8 bases match TRBD2. The CDR3 contains 16 residues. CDR1 is SGDLS, CDR2 YYNGEE, per germline. J gave up 2 bases and V 2 bases, and 8 bases lay outside the gene matches. CDR3 sequence (DNA): TGTGCCAGCAGCGTGGTTTCGGGGGGGTTACAAGAGACCCAGTACTTC. Its protein product is CASSVVSGGLQETQYF.

This rearrangement joins TRBV9 to TRBJ2-1; perhaps TRBD1 as D (6 bases). Germline V lookup: CDR1 SGDLS, CDR2 YYNGEE. The CDR3 loop spans 15 amino acids. V was trimmed by 3 bases and J by 4 bases, leaving 14 bases between them. The CDR3 DNA reads TGTGCCAGCAGCGGCCCGGACAGAAGATACAATGAGCAGTTCTTC. Amino acids: CASSGPDRRYNEQFF.

The chain links TRBV6-1 to TRBJ2-1, with TRBD2 matching 9 bases. J was trimmed by 2 bases and V by 3 bases; bases with no gene match: 8. The germline gives CDR1 MNHNS, CDR2 SASEGT. The CDR3 length is 17 residues. CDR3 bases: TGTGCCAGCAGTGAGAGTGGACTAGCGAATCCCTACAATGAGCAGTTCTTC. It translates to CASSESGLANPYNEQFF.

The chain joins TRBV24-1 to TRBJ2-1; 11 nucleotides match TRBD2. CDR1 and CDR2 from the germline V gene are KGHDR and SFDVKD. The V and J ends lost 12 bases and 10 bases, in that order; junction bases with no gene match: 10. The CDR3 has 13 amino acids. CDR3 amino acids: CASALAGVGEQFF. CDR3 nucleotides: TGTGCCTCCGCACTAGCGGGAGTGGGCGAGCAGTTCTTC.

CDR3 nucleotide sequence: TGTGCCAGCAGTCCGAGGGACGGAGCAGATACGCAGTATTTT. Protein product: CASSPRDGADTQYF. The J gene is TRBJ2-3, the V gene TRBV6-5; tentatively, D is TRBD1 or TRBD2 (5 bases each). Germline assignment: CDR1 MNHEY and CDR2 SVGAGI. The V gene lost 5 bases and the J gene lost 4 bases, with 13 bases spanning the gap. The CDR3 extends over 14 amino acids.

The chain carries TRBV28 and TRBJ1-2; the D is unclear. There are 14 residues in the CDR3. V lost 3 bases, J lost 3 bases, and 11 bases lay in between. The germline CDR1 and CDR2 sequences are MDHEN and SYDVKM. This CDR3 reads CASSFAGFDYGYTF. In DNA form, the CDR3 reads TGTGCCAGCAGTTTCGCGGGGTTCGACTATGGCTACACCTTC.

This clone was counted between two and nine times. The chain joins TRBV3-1 (or the pseudogene TRBV3-2) to TRBJ2-7; D possibly matches TRBD1 or TRBD2 (6 bases each). Per germline, CDR1 LGHDT and CDR2 YNNKEL (reference sequence). CDR3 length equals 17 residues. The V gene lost 1 base and the J gene lost 0 bases, with 16 bases spanning the gap. The CDR3 region has the DNA TGTGCCAGCAGCCAAGGGGCCTTTCGGGGGCGCTCCTACGAGCAGTACTTC. Residues: CASSQGAFRGRSYEQYF.

The rearrangement links TRBV6-1 to TRBJ2-7, with 8 positions matching TRBD2. With V trimmed by 1 base and J by 5 bases, 7 bases remained unmatched. This CDR3 has 15 residues. The germline V gene encodes CDR1 MNHNS and CDR2 SASEGT. CDR3 sequence: CASSEDLSGADEQYF. The DNA for the CDR3 is TGTGCCAGCAGTGAAGATCTTAGCGGGGCTGACGAGCAGTACTTC.

V gene TRBV19 combines with J gene TRBJ2-2; D possibly corresponds to TRBD1 (5 bases). Per the germline V gene, CDR1 is LNHDA and CDR2 is SQIVND (reference sequence). The CDR3 contains 15 residues. Deletions cut 4 bases from V and 1 base from J, with 10 bases between. The CDR3, as DNA: TGTGCCAGTAGTACGACCACAGGGAACACCGGGGAGCTGTTTTTT. The encoded protein is CASSTTTGNTGELFF.

The chain carries TRBV2 and TRBJ2-5, with D uncertain. The germline V gene has CDR1 SNHLY and CDR2 FYNNEI. V was trimmed by 10 bases and J by 5 bases, leaving 11 bases between them. The CDR3 runs 11 residues. The DNA for the CDR3 is TGTGCCACCCAAGCGTGGGAGACCCAGTACTTC. Its protein product is CATQAWETQYF.

V usage is TRBV9 and J usage is TRBJ2-1, with 7 bases identical to TRBD1. The CDR3 spans 15 residues. V gave up 5 bases and J gave up 1 base; unmatched junction bases: 6. From germline, CDR1 is SGDLS and CDR2 YYNGEE. The CDR3 is CASSTTGVSYNEQFF. The CDR3 DNA reads TGTGCCAGCAGTACCACAGGGGTATCCTACAATGAGCAGTTCTTC.